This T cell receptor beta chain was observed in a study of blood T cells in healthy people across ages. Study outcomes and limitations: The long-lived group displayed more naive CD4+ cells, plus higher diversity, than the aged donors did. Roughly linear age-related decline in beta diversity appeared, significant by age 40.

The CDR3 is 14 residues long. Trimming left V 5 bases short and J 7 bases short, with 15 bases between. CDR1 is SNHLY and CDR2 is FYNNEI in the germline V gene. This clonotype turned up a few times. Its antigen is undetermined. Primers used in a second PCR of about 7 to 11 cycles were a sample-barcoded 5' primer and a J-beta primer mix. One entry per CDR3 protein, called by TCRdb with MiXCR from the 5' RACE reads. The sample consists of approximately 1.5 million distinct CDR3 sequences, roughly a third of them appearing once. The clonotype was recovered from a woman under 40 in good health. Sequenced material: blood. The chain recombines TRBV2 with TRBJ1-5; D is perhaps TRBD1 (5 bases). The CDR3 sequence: CASSRGTPGQPQHF. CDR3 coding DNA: TGTGCCAGCAGTCGTGGGACCCCGGGACAGCCCCAGCATTTT.